This entry lists 28 T cell receptor beta chains sequenced from one sample in a study of T cell responses to AZD1222 COVID-19 vaccine. The repertoire was sequenced with immunoSEQ multiplex PCR; TCRdb's copy has only in-frame clones and lacks some. The data show some 120,000 clones, roughly 87% seen once. The input for sequencing was peripheral blood, taken on day 0 of AZD1222 vaccination. The receptors were sampled from an adult in good health.

The genes are TRBV15 and TRBJ1-5; D uncertain. V gave up 2 bases and J gave up 5 bases, with 13 bases separating them. The germline CDR1 and CDR2 sequences are LNHNV and YYDKDF (reference sequence). The CDR3 extends over 15 amino acids. As DNA, the CDR3 is TGTGCCACCAGCAGAAAGGGCCGGGTTGATCAGCCCCAGCATTTT. This gives the protein CATSRKGRVDQPQHF.

The CDR3 DNA follows: TGTGCCAGCTCACCGGTGTCAGGGGGCGGGCAGCCCCAGCATTTT. Translating gives CASSPVSGGGQPQHF. The chain joins TRBV18 to TRBJ1-5; the match to TRBD1 covers 8 bases. Germline CDR1 and CDR2: KGHSH and LQKENI. The CDR3 is made up of 15 amino acids. The V segment lost 3 bases and the J segment 7 bases; nucleotides outside the gene matches: 8. Supplemented by reference TRBV18 and TRBJ1-5, the full variable domain reads NAGVMQNPRHLVRRRGQEARLRCSPMKGHSHVYWYRQLPEEGLKFMVYLQKENIIDESGMPKERFSAEFPKEGPSILRIQQVVRGDSAAYFCASSPVSGGGQPQHFGDGTRLSIL.

This clone showed up just once. This chain links TRBV18 with TRBJ2-6; D remains unclear. Trimming took off 5 bases at V and 1 base at J, with 6 bases between the two ends. Per germline, CDR1 KGHSH and CDR2 LQKENI. The CDR3 loop spans 14 amino acids. DNA of the CDR3: TGTGCCAGCTCAGGTTATTCTGGGGCCAACGTCCTGACTTTC. Residues: CASSGYSGANVLTF.

The chain uses TRBV11-2 and TRBJ2-2; D is possibly TRBD2 (6 bases). V gave up 2 bases and J gave up 5 bases, with 15 bases separating them. The CDR3 sequence is 16 residues long. Germline V gene lookup returns CDR1 SGHAT and CDR2 FQNNGV. The CDR3 nucleotides read TGTGCCAGCAGCTTACAGGGAGGTCTAAGGACCGGGGAGCTGTTTTTT. Encoded protein: CASSLQGGLRTGELFF. The variable domain in full, completed from reference TRBV11-2 and TRBJ2-2, reads EAGVAQSPRYKIIEKRQSVAFWCNPISGHATLYWYQQILGQGPKLLIQFQNNGVVDDSQLPKDRFSAERLKGVDSTLKIQPAKLEDSAVYLCASSLQGGLRTGELFFGEGSRLTVL.

This chain joins TRBV27 and TRBJ1-6; the D is unclear. CDR3 length: 14 residues. With 5 bases removed from V and 4 bases from J, the gap between germline ends came to 9 bases. CDR1 and CDR2 (germline): MNHEY, SMNVEV (reference sequence). The CDR3 nucleotides are TGTGCCAGCAGTGGGCCGTTTTATAATTCACCCCTCCACTTT. It specifies CASSGPFYNSPLHF.

This clone was seen just once. The chain uses TRBV5-1 and TRBJ1-2, with D possibly being TRBD1 (5 bases). CDR1 and CDR2 from the germline V gene are SGHRS and YFSETQ. Trimming removed 5 bases at V and 1 base at J, with 12 bases between. The CDR3 covers 14 residues. CDR3 sequence reads: CASRVGGDNYGYTF. CDR3 coding DNA: TGCGCCAGCAGAGTTGGGGGTGATAACTATGGCTACACCTTC.

This sequence joins TRBV29-1 and TRBJ1-2; perhaps TRBD1 as D (6 bases). CDR1 SQVTM and CDR2 ANQGSEA come from the germline V gene. The CDR3 sequence is 12 residues long. Trimming took 8 bases from V and 3 from J, leaving 13 bases between them. The chain's CDR3 is CSTRQVHYGYTF. For the CDR3, the DNA is TGCAGCACACGACAGGTCCACTATGGCTACACCTTC.

The rearrangement uses TRBV9 and TRBJ1-1, with unresolved D. V was cut by 3 bases and J by 0 bases, with 9 bases left in between. Germline V lookup: CDR1 SGDLS, CDR2 YYNGEE. This CDR3 region has 14 residues. The CDR3 region is CASSGPGMNTEAFF. CDR3 sequence (DNA): TGTGCCAGCAGCGGTCCGGGTATGAACACTGAAGCTTTCTTT.

This chain links TRBV9 with TRBJ2-7; no clear D. The CDR3 extends over 13 amino acids. Trimming pared 4 bases from V and 1 base from J, leaving 9 bases between. Per germline, CDR1 SGDLS and CDR2 YYNGEE. CDR3 nucleotides: TGTGCCAGCAGCCCACCCCGTTCCTACGAGCAGTACTTC. Translated: CASSPPRSYEQYF.

This chain links TRBV5-4 with TRBJ2-1; no reliable D call. The ends were cut back, 1 base at V and 4 bases at J, with 15 bases in the middle. Germline assignment: CDR1 SGHNT and CDR2 YYREEE (reference sequence). This CDR3 contains 16 residues. CDR3 amino acids: CASSLKGWDPYNEQFF. Written as DNA, the CDR3 is TGTGCCAGCAGCTTGAAAGGGTGGGATCCGTACAATGAGCAGTTCTTC.

The V call is TRBV11-3, the J call TRBJ1-1, with 7 bases fitting TRBD1. From germline, CDR1 is SGHNT and CDR2 YENEEA. The length of the CDR3 is 14 residues. With V trimmed by 6 bases and J by 6 bases, 10 bases remained unmatched. In DNA form, the CDR3 reads TGTGCCAGCAGGCCTTACCTGCAGGGGGCTGAAGCTTTCTTT. Its translation is CASRPYLQGAEAFF. Complete variable domain (other parts from reference TRBV11-3 and TRBJ1-1): EAGVVQSPRYKIIEKKQPVAFWCNPISGHNTLYWYLQNLGQGPELLIRYENEEAVDDSQLPKDRFSAERLKGVDSTLKIQPAELGDSAVYLCASRPYLQGAEAFFGQGTRLTVV.

The chain uses TRBV27 and TRBJ2-2; D gene uncertain. Between the trimmed V and J ends, which lost 7 bases and 0 bases, there was a span of 12 bases. Looked up from germline, CDR1 is MNHEY and CDR2 is SMNVEV (reference sequence). The CDR3 consists of 15 residues. The CDR3 region is CASTLRQPNTGELFF. DNA of the CDR3: TGTGCCAGCACTCTGAGGCAGCCGAACACCGGGGAGCTGTTTTTT.

CDR3 bases: TGTGCCAGCAGCTTCGCGGAGGCCTACGAGCAGTACTTC. This codes for CASSFAEAYEQYF. The chain combines TRBV11-2 with TRBJ2-7, with a tentative D call TRBD2 (5 bases). Trimming pared 3 bases from V and 2 bases from J, leaving 8 bases between. Germline assignment: CDR1 SGHAT and CDR2 FQNNGV. This CDR3 region has 13 residues.

The V call is TRBV6-5, the J call TRBJ1-1; 8 positions agree with TRBD1. Germline V gene sequence: CDR1 MNHEY, CDR2 SVGAGI. The V gene end was trimmed by 8 bases and the J gene end by 4 bases; junction bases not matched to a gene: 12. The CDR3 has 15 amino acids. The CDR3 DNA reads TGTGCCAGCGCGGAGGGGGGGACAGGTGTCACTGAAGCTTTCTTT. It is translated as CASAEGGTGVTEAFF.

The genes are TRBV28 and TRBJ2-5; D is perhaps TRBD1 (6 bases). CDR3 length equals 15 residues. In germline, CDR1 is MDHEN, CDR2 SYDVKM. Trimming removed 4 bases at V and 4 bases at J, with 16 bases between. The CDR3 spells CASSSGTLHLETQYF. The CDR3 bases are TGTGCCAGCAGTTCCGGGACACTGCACCTAGAGACCCAGTACTTC.

This clone was detected only a few times. The chain links TRBV2 to TRBJ1-5; tentatively, D is TRBD1 (5 bases). V lost 6 bases and J lost 6, with 9 bases in between. CDR3 length: 12 amino acids. Germline V gives CDR1 SNHLY, CDR2 FYNNEI. The chain's CDR3 is CASRGVIQPQHF. In DNA, the CDR3 is TGTGCCAGCAGGGGGGTAATTCAGCCCCAGCATTTT.

With regard to this clone: The junction differs from germline at one of its ends, possibly a read error. The chain combines TRBV6-5 with TRBJ1-1; 7 bases align to TRBD1. Germline V gives CDR1 MNHEY, CDR2 SVGAGI. This CDR3 region has 15 residues. The CDR3 DNA reads as TGTGCCAGCAGTGACTCGACAGGGTATTCATCTGAAGCTTTCTTT. This translates into CASSDSTGYSSEAFF.

The J gene is TRBJ2-2, the V gene TRBV2; TRBD1 is a possible D gene (6 bases). V lost 6 bases and J lost 6, with 11 bases in between. The V gene's germline CDR1 is SNHLY and CDR2 FYNNEI. This CDR3 has 13 residues. CDR3 sequence reads: CASRQSGAGELFF. The CDR3 bases are TGTGCCAGCAGGCAATCAGGGGCCGGGGAGCTGTTTTTT.

This clone came up once. The CDR3 bases are TGTGCCAGCTATCGGGAACAGAACACTGAAGCTTTCTTT. As protein: CASYREQNTEAFF. V and J are TRBV2 and TRBJ1-1, with D hard to call. The length of the CDR3 is 13 residues. CDR1 and CDR2 (germline): SNHLY, FYNNEI. Trimming took off 8 bases at V and 1 base at J, with 11 bases between the two ends.

This sequence joins TRBV4-1 and TRBJ1-5; 8 bases are a match to TRBD1. Germline loops: CDR1 MGHRA, CDR2 YSYEKL. The V gene end was trimmed by 1 base and the J gene end by 5 bases; junction bases not matched to a gene: 1. This CDR3 contains 14 residues. CDR3 DNA sequence: TGCGCCAGCAGCCAAGGGACAGGGTATCAGCCCCAGCATTTT. It codes for CASSQGTGYQPQHF.

The V and J genes are TRBV28 and TRBJ1-5, with no clear D. CDR3 length: 15 amino acids. The V end was cut by 7 bases, the J end by 1 base, with 14 bases between. CDR1 is MDHEN and CDR2 is SYDVKM in the germline V gene. CDR3 residues: CASNKPGKSNQPQHF. The CDR3 nucleotides are TGTGCCAGCAATAAACCGGGTAAGAGCAATCAGCCCCAGCATTTT.

This clone was recorded a few times. The J gene is TRBJ2-3, the V gene TRBV7-3; perhaps D is TRBD1 or TRBD2 (5 bases each). The germline V and J ends were trimmed by 5 bases and 6 bases, with 18 bases remaining between them. This CDR3 is 15 amino acids long. Germline loops: CDR1 SGHTA, CDR2 FQGTGA. CDR3 in amino acids: CASSPPGAGGDTQYF. DNA of the CDR3: TGTGCCAGCAGCCCCCCCGGGGCGGGTGGGGATACGCAGTATTTT.

The rearrangement joins TRBV7-2 to TRBJ2-5; D not certain. Trimming removed 0 bases at V and 2 bases at J, with 7 bases between. The CDR3 covers 14 residues. Looked up from germline, CDR1 is SGHTA and CDR2 is FQGNSA. The CDR3 bases are TGTGCCAGCAGCTTAGCAGGTCTTCAAGAGACCCAGTACTTC. Its protein is CASSLAGLQETQYF.

The chain employs TRBV13 and TRBJ2-2; perhaps TRBD1 as D (5 bases). V lost 5 bases to trimming and J lost 6 bases, with 10 bases between them. From germline, CDR1 is PRHDT and CDR2 FYEKMQ (reference sequence). The CDR3 covers 13 residues. CDR3 residues: CASSLYRSGELFF. In DNA form, the CDR3 reads TGTGCCAGCAGCCTATACAGGTCCGGGGAGCTGTTTTTT. Looking up the rest from reference TRBV13 and TRBJ2-2 gives the full variable domain: AAGVIQSPRHLIKEKRETATLKCYPIPRHDTVYWYQQGPGQDPQFLISFYEKMQSDKGSIPDRFSAQQFSDYHSELNMSSLELGDSALYFCASSLYRSGELFFGEGSRLTVL.

The rearrangement uses TRBV5-4 and TRBJ2-3, with a possible D match to TRBD2 (6 bases). This CDR3 is built from 16 residues. The V end was cut by 4 bases, the J end by 0 bases, with 15 bases between. The germline V gene has CDR1 SGHNT and CDR2 YYREEE (reference sequence). The CDR3 DNA sequence: TGTGCCAGCAGCCCCGGAGGGGTCTCTAGCACAGATACGCAGTATTTT. This codes for CASSPGGVSSTDTQYF.

In nucleotides, the CDR3 is TGTGCCACCAGTGATCCGCGGACTAGCGGGTCCTACGAGCAGTACTTC. Protein sequence: CATSDPRTSGSYEQYF. The chain is built from TRBV24-1 and TRBJ2-7; 11 bases align to TRBD2. V shed 3 bases and J 1 base; nucleotides not matched to a gene: 4. There are 16 residues in the CDR3. From germline, CDR1 is KGHDR and CDR2 SFDVKD.

Concerning this clone itself: One end of the junction does not line up with germline, which may come from a read error. V gene TRBV28 combines with J gene TRBJ1-3; D ambiguous. CDR1 and CDR2 from the germline V gene are MDHEN and SYDVKM. This CDR3 is 12 amino acids long. The CDR3 loop reads CASSLIGDTIYF. Written as DNA, the CDR3 is TGTGCCAGCAGTTTAATTGGAGACACCATATATTTT.

The chain recombines TRBV27 with TRBJ1-5, with D perhaps matching TRBD1 (6 bases). Per the germline V gene, CDR1 is MNHEY and CDR2 is SMNVEV (reference sequence). V lost 0 bases and J 6 bases, leaving 9 bases between the germline ends. The CDR3 extends over 14 amino acids. The CDR3 protein is CASSLSQGSQPQHF. CDR3 in DNA: TGTGCCAGCAGTTTATCTCAGGGGAGTCAGCCCCAGCATTTT.